This is a list of T cell receptor beta chains from one sample in a study of human T cells and chemical hapten exposure. TCRdb ran MiXCR on the RACE reads and lists one entry per CDR3 protein. The table has around 80,000 distinct CDR3 sequences, around 8.7% seen once; the top ten hold over 1.5%. The sample taken for sequencing was whole blood. These receptors originate from a male donor in good health. Some clones in this sample may be carry-over from other donors' samples. The CDR3 runs from the conserved cysteine through the conserved F or W. Fields, in order: J gene, clone size, D gene, V gene, CDR3 protein, CDR3 DNA. D genes are given only for firm matches. Clone size is not always given. Where it is, it says once, few, many or a class for expanded clones.

j_call: TRBJ1-1
clone_size: NA
d_call: NA
v_call: TRBV29-1
cdr3_aa: CSVRLQSRNTEAFF
cdr3_nt: TGCAGCGTGAGGCTCCAGTCAAGGAACACTGAAGCTTTCTTT

j_call: TRBJ2-1
clone_size: NA
d_call: TRBD2
v_call: TRBV24-1
cdr3_aa: CATSDSGLAGDEQFF
cdr3_nt: TGTGCCACCAGTGATTCCGGACTAGCGGGGGATGAGCAGTTCTTC

j_call: TRBJ1-2
clone_size: few
d_call: NA
v_call: TRBV2
cdr3_aa: CASRPGRDYGYTF
cdr3_nt: TGTGCCAGCAGGCCGGGAAGGGACTATGGCTACACCTTC

j_call: TRBJ2-3
clone_size: NA
d_call: NA
v_call: TRBV7-8
cdr3_aa: CASSLAGAGTDTQYF
cdr3_nt: TGTGCCAGCAGCTTAGCTGGGGCCGGCACAGATACGCAGTATTTT

j_call: TRBJ1-6
clone_size: NA
d_call: NA
v_call: TRBV12-3/TRBV12-4
cdr3_aa: CASRRINSPLHF
cdr3_nt: TGTGCCAGCAGGCGGATTAATTCACCCCTCCACTTT

j_call: TRBJ1-1
clone_size: many
d_call: TRBD1
v_call: TRBV28
cdr3_aa: CASSVGTAQNTEAFF
cdr3_nt: TGTGCCAGCTCGGTAGGGACAGCCCAGAACACTGAAGCTTTCTTT

j_call: TRBJ2-3
clone_size: NA
d_call: NA
v_call: TRBV29-1
cdr3_aa: CSVMLLLPSTDTQYF
cdr3_nt: TGCAGCGTTATGCTCTTACTTCCTAGCACAGATACGCAGTATTTT

j_call: TRBJ2-2
clone_size: NA
d_call: NA
v_call: TRBV27
cdr3_aa: CASSFTNTGELFF
cdr3_nt: TGTGCCAGCAGTTTCACGAACACCGGGGAGCTGTTTTTT

j_call: TRBJ1-1
clone_size: few
d_call: NA
v_call: TRBV3-1
cdr3_aa: CASSQGRNRRYTEAFF
cdr3_nt: TGTGCCAGCAGCCAAGGTAGAAACAGGCGATACACTGAAGCTTTCTTT

j_call: TRBJ2-3
clone_size: many
d_call: TRBD1
v_call: TRBV12-3/TRBV12-4
cdr3_aa: CASSGGTGLVDTQYF
cdr3_nt: TGTGCCAGCAGCGGCGGGACAGGGTTGGTAGATACGCAGTATTTT

j_call: TRBJ2-3
clone_size: many
d_call: TRBD2
v_call: TRBV5-1
cdr3_aa: CASSAGLAGGVDTQYF
cdr3_nt: TGCGCCAGCAGCGCCGGACTAGCGGGAGGTGTAGATACGCAGTATTTT

j_call: TRBJ2-3
clone_size: few
d_call: NA
v_call: TRBV5-1
cdr3_aa: CASSPGPSTDTQYF
cdr3_nt: TGCGCCAGCAGCCCAGGGCCAAGCACAGATACGCAGTATTTT

j_call: TRBJ2-1
clone_size: NA
d_call: NA
v_call: TRBV14
cdr3_aa: CASSQWREQFF
cdr3_nt: TGTGCCAGCAGCCAATGGCGTGAGCAGTTCTTC

j_call: TRBJ2-1
clone_size: few
d_call: NA
v_call: TRBV29-1
cdr3_aa: CSVEGRGQVYNEQFF
cdr3_nt: TGCAGCGTTGAGGGGCGGGGGCAAGTCTACAATGAGCAGTTCTTC

j_call: TRBJ1-5
clone_size: few
d_call: NA
v_call: TRBV6-1
cdr3_aa: CASTAGSNQPQHF
cdr3_nt: TGTGCCAGCACCGCAGGGAGCAATCAGCCCCAGCATTTT

j_call: TRBJ2-7
clone_size: NA
d_call: NA
v_call: TRBV4-1
cdr3_aa: CASSPGAGYEQYF
cdr3_nt: TGCGCCAGCAGCCCTGGGGCGGGGTACGAGCAGTACTTC

j_call: TRBJ2-7
clone_size: few
d_call: TRBD2
v_call: TRBV12-3/TRBV12-4
cdr3_aa: CASRTSGGGSEQYF
cdr3_nt: TGTGCCAGCAGGACTAGCGGGGGGGGGTCCGAGCAGTACTTC

j_call: TRBJ1-4
clone_size: few
d_call: TRBD1
v_call: TRBV11-2
cdr3_aa: CASSLGRTGVTNEKLFF
cdr3_nt: TGTGCCAGCAGCTTAGGAAGGACAGGGGTAACTAATGAAAAACTGTTTTTT

j_call: TRBJ1-4
clone_size: NA
d_call: NA
v_call: TRBV4-3
cdr3_aa: CASSQDSQGYNEKLFF
cdr3_nt: TGCGCCAGCAGCCAAGATAGTCAGGGCTATAATGAAAAACTGTTTTTT

j_call: TRBJ1-1
clone_size: few
d_call: NA
v_call: TRBV7-3
cdr3_aa: CASSLAPGGDGTEAFF
cdr3_nt: TGTGCCAGCAGCTTAGCTCCCGGAGGGGACGGCACTGAAGCTTTCTTT

j_call: TRBJ2-3
clone_size: NA
d_call: NA
v_call: TRBV5-1
cdr3_aa: CATKPTVTSTDTQYF
cdr3_nt: TGCGCCACCAAACCGACAGTAACTAGCACAGATACGCAGTATTTT

j_call: TRBJ2-3
clone_size: few
d_call: NA
v_call: TRBV5-4
cdr3_aa: CASSSMDGVQGDTQYF
cdr3_nt: TGTGCCAGCAGCTCTATGGACGGAGTCCAGGGAGATACGCAGTATTTT

j_call: TRBJ2-6
clone_size: NA
d_call: NA
v_call: TRBV6-5
cdr3_aa: CATKQQPSPGANVLTF
cdr3_nt: TGTGCCACGAAACAACAGCCCTCCCCTGGGGCCAACGTCCTGACTTTC

j_call: TRBJ2-2
clone_size: NA
d_call: NA
v_call: TRBV3-1
cdr3_aa: CASSQVAPGELFF
cdr3_nt: TGTGCCAGCAGCCAAGTAGCTCCCGGGGAGCTGTTTTTT

j_call: TRBJ2-3
clone_size: NA
d_call: NA
v_call: TRBV3-1
cdr3_aa: CASSQVADTQYF
cdr3_nt: TGTGCCAGCAGCCAAGTTGCAGATACGCAGTATTTT

j_call: TRBJ2-2
clone_size: few
d_call: NA
v_call: TRBV20-1
cdr3_aa: CSARDGRAGVNTGELFF
cdr3_nt: TGCAGTGCTAGAGATGGGCGCGCCGGGGTGAACACCGGGGAGCTGTTTTTT

j_call: TRBJ2-7
clone_size: NA
d_call: NA
v_call: TRBV5-1
cdr3_aa: CASSPRGRGYEQYF
cdr3_nt: TGCGCCAGCAGTCCGAGGGGCAGGGGTTACGAGCAGTACTTC

j_call: TRBJ1-2
clone_size: NA
d_call: NA
v_call: TRBV6-2/TRBV6-3
cdr3_aa: CASSLAGVLYGYTF
cdr3_nt: TGTGCCAGCAGCCTCGCAGGGGTCCTGTATGGCTACACCTTC

j_call: TRBJ2-5
clone_size: NA
d_call: NA
v_call: TRBV20-1
cdr3_aa: CSAFNRGQRKETQYF
cdr3_nt: TGCAGTGCTTTTAACCGAGGACAGCGGAAAGAGACCCAGTACTTC

j_call: TRBJ2-1
clone_size: NA
d_call: TRBD2
v_call: TRBV7-2
cdr3_aa: CASSLAPGGGNEQFF
cdr3_nt: TGTGCCAGCAGCTTAGCGCCGGGGGGGGGCAATGAGCAGTTCTTC

j_call: TRBJ2-1
clone_size: NA
d_call: TRBD2
v_call: TRBV6-5
cdr3_aa: CASSTRWTSGSSYNEQFF
cdr3_nt: TGTGCCAGCAGTACCCGCTGGACTAGCGGGAGTTCCTACAATGAGCAGTTCTTC

j_call: TRBJ1-5
clone_size: few
d_call: NA
v_call: TRBV12-3/TRBV12-4
cdr3_aa: CASRPGRTQNQPQHF
cdr3_nt: TGTGCCAGCAGACCGGGCCGTACTCAAAATCAGCCCCAGCATTTT

j_call: TRBJ2-3
clone_size: few
d_call: NA
v_call: TRBV5-1
cdr3_aa: CASSRQAEDTQYF
cdr3_nt: TGCGCCAGCAGCCGACAGGCTGAAGATACGCAGTATTTT

j_call: TRBJ1-5
clone_size: NA
d_call: NA
v_call: TRBV4-2
cdr3_aa: CASSQEFGQSNQPQHF
cdr3_nt: TGTGCCAGCAGCCAAGAGTTCGGACAAAGCAATCAGCCCCAGCATTTT

j_call: TRBJ2-7
clone_size: many
d_call: TRBD1
v_call: TRBV20-1
cdr3_aa: CSAPRTGTDEQYF
cdr3_nt: TGCAGTGCTCCAAGGACAGGGACGGACGAGCAGTACTTC

j_call: TRBJ2-1
clone_size: NA
d_call: TRBD2
v_call: TRBV14
cdr3_aa: CASSLFSGRPGKNEQFF
cdr3_nt: TGTGCCAGCAGCCTGTTTAGCGGGAGGCCGGGAAAGAATGAGCAGTTCTTC

j_call: TRBJ2-1
clone_size: few
d_call: TRBD2
v_call: TRBV7-2
cdr3_aa: CASSLFSGGGLDNEQFF
cdr3_nt: TGTGCCAGCAGCTTATTTAGCGGGGGGGGATTAGACAATGAGCAGTTCTTC

j_call: TRBJ1-1
clone_size: few
d_call: TRBD1
v_call: TRBV4-1
cdr3_aa: CASSSRQGWVTEAFF
cdr3_nt: TGCGCCAGCAGCTCGCGACAGGGATGGGTCACTGAAGCTTTCTTT

j_call: TRBJ2-7
clone_size: few
d_call: TRBD1
v_call: TRBV19
cdr3_aa: CASTPPGQEGEQYF
cdr3_nt: TGTGCCAGTACTCCTCCGGGACAGGAGGGCGAGCAGTACTTC

j_call: TRBJ1-6
clone_size: few
d_call: NA
v_call: TRBV11-2
cdr3_aa: CASSPPHNSPLHF
cdr3_nt: TGTGCCAGCAGCCCCCCTCATAATTCACCCCTCCACTTT

j_call: TRBJ1-1
clone_size: NA
d_call: NA
v_call: TRBV3-1
cdr3_aa: CASSQAWENTEAFF
cdr3_nt: TGTGCCAGCAGCCAAGCGTGGGAGAACACTGAAGCTTTCTTT

j_call: TRBJ2-4
clone_size: few
d_call: TRBD1
v_call: TRBV27
cdr3_aa: CASSSTTGNRDIQYF
cdr3_nt: TGTGCCAGCAGTTCAACGACAGGGAATCGAGACATTCAGTACTTC

j_call: TRBJ2-5
clone_size: NA
d_call: NA
v_call: TRBV20-1
cdr3_aa: CSAKRGLETQYF
cdr3_nt: TGCAGTGCTAAGAGGGGCTTGGAGACCCAGTACTTC

j_call: TRBJ2-5
clone_size: NA
d_call: NA
v_call: TRBV18
cdr3_aa: CASSPLLQGQETQYF
cdr3_nt: TGTGCCAGCTCACCATTACTACAGGGACAAGAGACCCAGTACTTC

j_call: TRBJ2-7
clone_size: NA
d_call: NA
v_call: TRBV18
cdr3_aa: CASSPGQRATTYEQYF
cdr3_nt: TGTGCCAGCTCACCGGGCCAGCGGGCGACGACCTACGAGCAGTACTTC

j_call: TRBJ1-1
clone_size: NA
d_call: NA
v_call: TRBV18
cdr3_aa: CASSPDPRTSNGWTEAFF
cdr3_nt: TGTGCCAGCTCACCAGATCCCAGGACATCCAACGGGTGGACTGAAGCTTTCTTT

j_call: TRBJ1-1
clone_size: NA
d_call: NA
v_call: TRBV3-1
cdr3_aa: CASSQADHRSTEAFF
cdr3_nt: TGTGCCAGCAGCCAAGCCGACCACAGGTCCACTGAAGCTTTCTTT

j_call: TRBJ1-6
clone_size: many
d_call: TRBD1
v_call: TRBV9
cdr3_aa: CASSVDAQGVSPLHF
cdr3_nt: TGTGCCAGCAGCGTAGATGCCCAGGGGGTTTCACCCCTCCACTTT

j_call: TRBJ2-7
clone_size: many
d_call: NA
v_call: TRBV25-1
cdr3_aa: CASSEVSKNEQYF
cdr3_nt: TGTGCCAGCAGTGAAGTCTCAAAGAACGAGCAGTACTTC

j_call: TRBJ2-3
clone_size: NA
d_call: NA
v_call: TRBV9
cdr3_aa: CASSEGETSTDTQYF
cdr3_nt: TGTGCCAGCAGCGAAGGAGAGACTAGCACAGATACGCAGTATTTT

j_call: TRBJ1-1
clone_size: few
d_call: NA
v_call: TRBV7-8
cdr3_aa: CASSLGRGGIRDTEAFF
cdr3_nt: TGTGCCAGCAGCTTAGGACGCGGCGGGATTCGAGACACTGAAGCTTTCTTT

j_call: TRBJ2-5
clone_size: few
d_call: TRBD2
v_call: TRBV27
cdr3_aa: CASSLLPGEGFQETQYF
cdr3_nt: TGTGCCAGCAGTCTCCTCCCGGGGGAGGGGTTCCAAGAGACCCAGTACTTC

j_call: TRBJ1-2
clone_size: NA
d_call: NA
v_call: TRBV20-1
cdr3_aa: CSARDQAGYGYTF
cdr3_nt: TGCAGTGCTAGAGACCAGGCCGGCTATGGCTACACCTTC